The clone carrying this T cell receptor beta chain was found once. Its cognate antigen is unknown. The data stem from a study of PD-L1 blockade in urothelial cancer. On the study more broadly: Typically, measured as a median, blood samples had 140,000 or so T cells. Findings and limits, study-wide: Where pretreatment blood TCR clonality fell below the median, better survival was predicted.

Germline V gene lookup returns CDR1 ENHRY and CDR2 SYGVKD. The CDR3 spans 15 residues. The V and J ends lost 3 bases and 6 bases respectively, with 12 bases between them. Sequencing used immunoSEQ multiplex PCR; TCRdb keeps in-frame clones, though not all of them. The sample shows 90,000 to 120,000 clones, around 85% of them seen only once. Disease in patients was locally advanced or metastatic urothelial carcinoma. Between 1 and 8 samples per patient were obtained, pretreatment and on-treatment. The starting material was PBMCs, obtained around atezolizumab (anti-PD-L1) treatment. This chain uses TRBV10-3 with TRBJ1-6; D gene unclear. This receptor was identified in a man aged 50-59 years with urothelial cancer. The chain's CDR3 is CAISDVSLSNSPLHF. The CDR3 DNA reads TGTGCCATCAGTGATGTCTCTCTGAGTAATTCACCCCTCCACTTT.